This T cell receptor (beta chain) was captured by sequencing in a study of T cells in Graves' hyperthyroidism and ophthalmopathy. It was RNA transcripts that yielded the amplified TCR beta CDR3 regions. With the HTBI primer set, the TCR CDR3 went through a first round of RT-PCR. TCRdb reprocessed the multiplex PCR reads via MiXCR and lists one record per CDR3 protein. The table records 560,000 or so distinct CDR3 sequences, about 20% of them present only once. This clonotype was observed a few times. Isolation of PBMCs was performed on approximately 10 ml fresh peripheral blood. The CDR3 totals 11 residues. The germline V gene has CDR1 MDHEN and CDR2 SYDVKM. The germline V and J ends were trimmed by 3 bases and 8 bases, with 5 bases remaining between them.

This clonotype originated in a middle-aged man with Graves' ophthalmopathy. Sequenced material: blood. The chain combines TRBV28 with TRBJ2-1; D ambiguous. The chain's CDR3 is CASSFQYEQFF. The CDR3 DNA sequence: TGTGCCAGCAGTTTCCAATATGAGCAGTTCTTC.